This TCR beta chain was captured by sequencing in a study of T cell responses to AZD1222 COVID-19 vaccine. Clones were read by immunoSEQ multiplex PCR, and TCRdb kept only the in-frame ones, dropping some. The sample contains around 88,000 clones, just under 90% of which appear only once. Whole-study findings and limits: At baseline, just 6 or 7 AZD1222 recipients tested seropositive. Compared with day 0, the breadth and depth of the Spike-specific TCR repertoire rose significantly after two doses of AZD1222.

In regard to this clone: The antigen remains unidentified.

The CDR3 spans 15 residues. Unmatched junction bases numbered 5, after V lost 2 bases and J lost 8 bases. The germline gives CDR1 MNHEY, CDR2 SMNVEV (reference sequence). The genes are TRBV27 and TRBJ1-4, with TRBD1 matching over 10 bases. Sequenced here: peripheral blood, sampled on day 0 of MenACWY control vaccination. This clonotype was sampled from an adult in good health. CDR3 coding DNA: TGTGCCAGCAGTTTAACGGGACAGGGGTGGGAAAAACTGTTTTTT. Translated, it gives CASSLTGQGWEKLFF.